A selection of T cell receptor beta chains follows, all from one sample in a study of OX40 agonist ivuxolimab in advanced cancers. Method: immunoSEQ multiplex PCR; TCRdb's copy keeps in-frame clones and lacks some. Here the sample spans tens of thousands of clones, about 85% being singletons. The sample consisted of CD4+ or CD8+ T cells sorted from blood, taken in a trial of the OX40 agonist ivuxolimab. These receptors were collected from an adult with an advanced solid tumor such as melanoma, head and neck, liver or kidney cancer. Both conserved end residues are part of each CDR3. Fields, in order: J gene, clone size, D gene, V gene, CDR3 protein, CDR3 DNA. A D gene is named only where the DNA matches it firmly. Clone sizes are given selectively: once, few, many, or a class where the clone is expanded.

TRBJ2-7 | . | . | TRBV4-1 | CASSQMTAYSYEQYF | TGCGCCAGCAGCCAAATGACAGCTTACTCCTACGAGCAGTACTTC
TRBJ2-2 | . | TRBD2 | TRBV12-5 | CASGLKREGHITGELFF | TGTGCTAGTGGTTTGAAGCGGGAGGGCCATATCACCGGGGAGCTGTTTTTT
TRBJ1-6 | . | TRBD1 | TRBV10-3 | CAISESGGGWNSPLHF | TGTGCCATCAGTGAGTCGGGAGGGGGCTGGAATTCACCCCTCCACTTT
TRBJ2-1 | . | . | TRBV5-6 | CASSLSGRIYNEQFF | TGTGCCAGCAGCTTATCCGGCAGGATTTACAATGAGCAGTTCTTC
TRBJ2-2 | . | . | TRBV7-3 | CASSLEGARNTGELFF | TGTGCCAGCAGCTTGGAAGGGGCGAGGAACACCGGGGAGCTGTTTTTT
TRBJ1-5 | . | . | TRBV21-1 | CASSCYKDRQPQHF | TGTGCCAGCAGTTGTTACAAGGATAGGCAGCCCCAGCATTTT
TRBJ1-1 | . | . | TRBV18 | CASSLEASGNTEAFF | TGTGCCAGCTCGCTAGAAGCCAGCGGGAACACTGAAGCTTTCTTT
TRBJ1-2 | . | . | TRBV11-2 | CASSPDGIYGYTF | TGTGCCAGCAGCCCGGACGGCATTTATGGCTACACCTTC
TRBJ2-7 | . | . | TRBV7-2 | CASSLAFVTSTYEQYF | TGTGCCAGCAGCTTAGCGTTCGTGACATCCACCTACGAGCAGTACTTC
TRBJ1-1 | . | . | TRBV28 | CASSLVQGRGDTEAFF | TGTGCCAGCAGTTTGGTCCAGGGTCGAGGGGACACTGAAGCTTTCTTT
TRBJ2-7 | . | TRBD2 | TRBV18 | CASSPGAGVGPYEQYF | TGTGCCAGCTCACCAGGCGCGGGAGTAGGTCCCTACGAGCAGTACTTC
TRBJ1-2 | . | TRBD1 | TRBV7-2 | CASSPGTVRGYTF | TGTGCCAGCAGCCCCGGGACAGTCAGGGGCTACACCTTC
TRBJ1-5 | . | TRBD1 | TRBV5-6 | CASSLSWTGGNQPQHF | TGTGCCAGCAGCTTGTCATGGACAGGGGGAAATCAGCCCCAGCATTTT
TRBJ2-1 | . | . | TRBV4-1 | CASSQFQRGIVHNEQFF | TGCGCCAGCAGCCAATTCCAAAGGGGGATAGTCCACAATGAGCAGTTCTTC
TRBJ1-5 | few | . | TRBV27 | CASSLRGTYQPQHF | TGTGCCAGCAGTTTGAGGGGAACCTATCAGCCCCAGCATTTT
TRBJ1-2 | . | TRBD1 | TRBV18 | CASSMGQGRGYTF | TGTGCCAGCTCAATGGGACAGGGACGTGGCTACACCTTC
TRBJ2-7 | . | TRBD2 | TRBV7-2 | CASSLARSGSAGEQYF | TGTGCCAGCAGCTTAGCGCGGAGCGGGAGCGCGGGCGAGCAGTACTTC
TRBJ2-7 | few | . | TRBV5-4 | CASSLVGFYEQYF | TGTGCCAGCAGCTTGGTGGGGTTCTACGAGCAGTACTTC
TRBJ2-7 | . | . | TRBV7-8 | CASSFDQGMTSEQYF | TGTGCCAGCAGCTTTGACCAGGGGATGACTAGCGAGCAGTACTTC
TRBJ2-6 | few | . | TRBV2 | CASSDAAAISGANVLTF | TGTGCCAGCAGTGATGCGGCGGCCATCTCTGGGGCCAACGTCCTGACTTTC
TRBJ2-7 | . | . | TRBV11-2 | CASSPIYGTRPSYEQYF | TGTGCCAGCAGCCCAATCTATGGGACCAGGCCCTCCTACGAGCAGTACTTC
TRBJ2-3 | . | TRBD1 | TRBV2 | CARAGTGDRTDTQYF | TGTGCCAGGGCTGGAACAGGGGATCGGACAGATACGCAGTATTTT
TRBJ1-5 | . | . | TRBV28 | CASTEAGGPSNQPQHF | TGTGCCAGCACCGAGGCGGGGGGTCCCAGCAATCAGCCCCAGCATTTT